This T cell receptor (beta chain) comes out of a study of T cell responses to AZD1222 COVID-19 vaccine. The study's findings and limits: There were vaccine-associated CD4 TCRs across spike, dominant at 160-218 and 743-854. Repertoires in all cases were sampled only once the peak T cell response had passed. Following two doses of AZD1222, Spike-specific TCR breadth and depth rose. Seropositive AZD1222 recipients at baseline numbered only six or seven.

This CDR3 comprises 14 residues. In germline, CDR1 is MNHEY, CDR2 SMNVEV (reference sequence). V was trimmed by 2 bases and J by 7 bases, leaving 9 bases between them. This clone was counted a single time. Its target is unknown. The data were produced by immunoSEQ multiplex PCR, yet TCRdb's version contains in-frame clones alone and is incomplete. Of 150,000 to 180,000 clones listed, about nine tenths are singletons. This TCR came from an adult in good health. V and J are TRBV27 and TRBJ1-6; D possibly corresponds to TRBD1 (5 bases). Sequencing used peripheral blood, obtained on day 0 of AZD1222 vaccination. CDR3 amino acids: CASSLQGGNSPLHF. The DNA for the CDR3 is TGTGCCAGCAGTTTACAGGGCGGAAATTCACCCCTCCACTTT.